This T cell receptor (delta chain) comes out of a study of gamma-delta T cells after stem cell transplantation. TCRdb used CATT to re-call clones from the RT-PCR reads. Of just over 2,500 delta-chain clones listed, roughly a fifth are singletons. After removal of 0 bases from V and 2 bases from J, the junction contained 21 bases not matched to a gene. The germline V gene has CDR1 GEAIGNYY and CDR2 EKD. CDR3 size: 22 residues. This clone is medium-sized (0.01 to 0.1%) within its sample. The sample was gamma-delta T cells. The V gene is TRDV2, the J gene TRDJ1; TRDD3 matches at 12 bases. This receptor was taken from a human donor. It is not recorded whose cells these are; they may come from a transplant donor. Here the CDR3 DNA reads TGTGCCTGTGACACCGGAAGCCTACTGGGGGATACTTTAGCTGGGGAAACCGATAAACTCATCTTT. Translation: CACDTGSLLGDTLAGETDKLIF.